The T cell receptor beta chain under discussion was sequenced for a study of identical twins. Study findings and constraints: Insertions were reduced in abundant cord blood beta clonotypes but not in memory repertoires.

CDR1 is SNHLY and CDR2 is FYNNEI in the germline V gene. The CDR3 loop spans 12 amino acids. Deletions cut 3 bases from V and 15 bases from J, with 15 bases between. TCRdb re-derived calls from the 5' RACE reads in MiXCR, one entry per CDR3 protein. The sample lists 350,000 to 450,000 distinct CDR3 sequences; around 18% were seen once. Regarding this clonotype: The antigen remains unidentified.

Sequenced material: naive T cells sorted from blood. V is TRBV2 and J is TRBJ2-1, with unresolved D. The sequence was obtained from a man in his fifties or sixties in good health. The CDR3 DNA reads as TGTGCCAGCAGTGAGGGTGCAGCAATGGGGTTCTTC. Translated, it gives CASSEGAAMGFF.